The rows below give T cell receptor beta chains drawn from one sample of a study of blood T cell repertoires in COVID-19. Profiling relied on immunoSEQ multiplex PCR, and the TCRdb table lists in-frame clones only, not all of them. The data hold approximately 350,000 clones, with approximately 86% observed a single time. Sequencing input: peripheral blood. These receptor sequences come from a woman aged 60 to 75 with COVID-19, enrolled during active disease. CDR3s include the opening cysteine and the closing phenylalanine or tryptophan. Rows give clone size only sometimes, using once, few, many, or a class for an expanded clone.

v_call clone_size cdr3_aa
TRBV5-1 . CASSLDRGQAYGYTF
TRBV5-4 . CASSLVTGANVLTF
TRBV7-3 . CASSLLAGGYNEQFF
TRBV19 few CASSIALQETQYF
TRBV9 . CASSVRGGQADTQYF
TRBV6-6 . CASSNRQNEQYF
TRBV7-9 . CASSETTLDTF
TRBV27 once CASSPNRAGGLADTQYF
TRBV5-1 . CASSPASGTSGASEQFF
TRBV6-5 . CASRDTGQLNTEAFF
TRBV5-5 . CASSLYDRIGSPLHF
TRBV19 . CASSIDQTANYGYTF
TRBV2 . CATQRLAGGDEQFF
TRBV7-3 . CASSLIGSGGANPQYF
TRBV16 . CASSRNMGQPNTEAFF
TRBV27 . CASSFRGRDGGTQYF
TRBV11-3 . CASSGSTTSGGHEQFF
TRBV5-6 . CASSFGTGGTEAFF
TRBV6-2/TRBV6-3 . CASSYLSSGVQETQYF
TRBV27 . CASSPTGGNNQPQHF
TRBV30 . CAWSSRGGEPQHF
TRBV13 once CASRLGGRSLETQYF
TRBV19 . CASSIDLAGLSSYNEQFF
TRBV19 . CASKYAGLSYNEQFF
TRBV27 . CASSFSGWTGLTYEQYF
TRBV6-5 . CASSLGLHSGNTIYF
TRBV10-3 . CAISEAGQDEQYF
TRBV6-1 . CASSVLTSLGGQNYGYTF
TRBV5-1 . CASSTGQGSYTGELFF
TRBV29-1 . CSVAPGTGGGDGYTF
TRBV4-2 . CASSQLNQGQVYTF
TRBV12-3/TRBV12-4 . CASSSRGGYTF
TRBV18 . CASSPPGTGVYEQYF
TRBV6-6 . CASSYPGRDTEAFF
TRBV6-2/TRBV6-3 . CASSLSLNQPQHF
TRBV4-3 . CASSPSGDTEAFF
TRBV7-9 . CASSFGQGNEKLFF
TRBV6-1 few CASSETTGNGYTF
TRBV3-1/TRBV3-2 . CASSQQDREYSPLHF
TRBV6-5 . CASCRGDQPQHF
TRBV5-4 . CASSSKGGDGYTF
TRBV5-6 . CASSPRGGLSYNEQFF
TRBV6-5 . CANGPIQGSNYGYTF
TRBV14 . CASSQFAGTGNTEAFF
TRBV3-1/TRBV3-2 . CASSRRGLTEAFF
TRBV7-2 . CASSPRGTNGYTF